These 8 T cell receptor beta chains share one sample of origin, sequenced in a study of human T cells and chemical hapten exposure. The time point denotes: patch test 1, 2 weeks after DPC sensitization. The treatment here: therapeutic diphenylcyclopropenone sensitization with weekly scalp DPC. Extraction of total RNA was performed on unfractionated whole blood. TCRdb analysed the RACE reads with MiXCR anew, one entry per CDR3 protein. The sample contains some 38,000 distinct CDR3 sequences, just under 6.5% of which appear only once. Source: whole blood, taken in connection with sensitization to the hapten diphenylcyclopropenone (DPC). These receptors were obtained from a woman aged 25 to 45 with alopecia areata. Some clones in this sample may be carry-over from other donors' samples.

This clonotype turned up a few times. The chain links TRBV20-1 to TRBJ2-3; 9 positions agree with TRBD2. CDR3 length equals 16 residues. CDR1 and CDR2 (germline): DFQATT, SNEGSKA (reference sequence). J lost 2 bases, V lost 1 base, and 7 bases had no gene match. The CDR3 coding sequence is TGCAGTGCTAGAGCCGGGCTAGCGGGGCTCACAGATACGCAGTATTTT. It specifies CSARAGLAGLTDTQYF.

This clonotype has more than one count but fewer than ten. The V and J genes are TRBV7-2 and TRBJ2-2; TRBD2 is a possible D gene (5 bases). CDR1 and CDR2 from the germline V gene are SGHTA and FQGNSA. The CDR3 extends over 11 amino acids. V was shortened by 5 bases and J by 9 bases, with 7 bases between the two germline ends. CDR3: CASSPDWELFF. The DNA of the CDR3 is TGTGCCAGCAGCCCGGACTGGGAGCTGTTTTTT.

This clonotype was picked up many times. V usage is TRBV27 and J usage is TRBJ1-4, with a tentative D call TRBD1 (5 bases). From germline, CDR1 is MNHEY and CDR2 SMNVEV (reference sequence). This CDR3 has 13 residues. Trimming took off 2 bases at V and 6 bases at J, with 7 bases between the two ends. CDR3 residues: CASSLQGDEKLFF. The CDR3 DNA is TGTGCCAGCAGTTTACAGGGCGATGAAAAACTGTTTTTT.

This clonotype has a count of ten or more. The rearrangement uses TRBV12-3 or TRBV12-4 and TRBJ1-4; D possibly corresponds to TRBD1 (6 bases). This CDR3 region has 18 residues. With 6 bases removed from V and 4 bases from J, the gap between germline ends came to 24 bases. DNA of the CDR3: TGTGCCAGCAGCCCCCCGGTACAGGGACATATGGGTAATGAAAAACTGTTTTTT. Protein: CASSPPVQGHMGNEKLFF.

This clonotype was seen at least ten times. The J gene is TRBJ2-7, the V gene TRBV14; 7 bases are a match to TRBD1. J was trimmed by 3 bases and V by 3 bases; bases with no gene match: 8. This CDR3 contains 15 residues. From germline, CDR1 is SGHDN and CDR2 FVKESK. The CDR3 DNA is TGTGCCAGCAGCCACACAGGGGCGATTATCTACGAGCAGTACTTC. As protein: CASSHTGAIIYEQYF.

The genes are TRBV7-6 and TRBJ1-4, with 11 bases aligning to TRBD1. The CDR3 is 12 amino acids. V lost 3 bases and J lost 12; bases outside the gene matches: 0. The V gene's germline CDR1 is SGHVS and CDR2 FNYEAQ. The CDR3 coding sequence is TGTGCCAGCAGCTTGGACAGGGGGCAACTGTTTTTT. Translated: CASSLDRGQLFF.

At least ten counts were recorded for this clonotype. The chain carries TRBV7-2 and TRBJ2-5, with D unclear. CDR1 SGHTA and CDR2 FQGNSA come from the germline V gene. Trimming removed 1 base at V and 1 base at J, with 4 bases between. The CDR3 covers 13 residues. Here the CDR3 DNA reads TGTGCCAGCAGCTTAGAGCTCCAAGAGACCCAGTACTTC. Translated, it gives CASSLELQETQYF.

V is TRBV9 and J is TRBJ2-3; 9 positions agree with TRBD2. This CDR3 region has 16 residues. The V gene end was trimmed by 4 bases and the J gene end by 6 bases; junction bases not matched to a gene: 12. CDR1 SGDLS and CDR2 YYNGEE come from the germline V gene. In DNA form, the CDR3 reads TGTGCCAGCAGCTCTAGAGGGCTAGCGGGGCCCGATACGCAGTATTTT. Translation gives CASSSRGLAGPDTQYF.